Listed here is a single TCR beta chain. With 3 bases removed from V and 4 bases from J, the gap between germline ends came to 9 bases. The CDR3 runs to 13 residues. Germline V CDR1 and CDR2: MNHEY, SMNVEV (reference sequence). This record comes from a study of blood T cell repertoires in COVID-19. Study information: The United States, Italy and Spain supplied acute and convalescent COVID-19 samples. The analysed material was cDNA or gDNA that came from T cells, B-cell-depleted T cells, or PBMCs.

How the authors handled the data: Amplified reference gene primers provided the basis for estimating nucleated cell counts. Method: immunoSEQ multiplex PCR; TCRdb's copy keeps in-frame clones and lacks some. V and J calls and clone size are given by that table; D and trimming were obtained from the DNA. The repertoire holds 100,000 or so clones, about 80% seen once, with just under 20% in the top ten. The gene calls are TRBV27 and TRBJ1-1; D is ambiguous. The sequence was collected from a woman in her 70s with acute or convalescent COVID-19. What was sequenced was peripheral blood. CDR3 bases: TGTGCCAGCAGTTTGCGCCCGGGCACTGAAGCTTTCTTT. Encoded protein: CASSLRPGTEAFF.